The rows below give T cell receptor beta chains drawn from one sample of a study of identical twins. TCRdb analysed the 5' RACE reads with MiXCR anew, one entry per CDR3 protein. The data hold 1.5 million to 2 million distinct CDR3 sequences, with less than 35% observed a single time. The sequencing input was cord blood. The receptors derive from a newborn girl in good health. Each CDR3 is given without its conserved first and last residue.

V,CDR3
TRBV28,ASNPRGQPQH
TRBV6-6,ASSYSTTSGDTDTQY
TRBV20-1,SALTSGTSGLSYEQY
TRBV29-1,SVVKRGKGTEAF
TRBV9,ASSARTRGTQY
TRBV28,ASSHGRKNYGYT
TRBV2,ASGDRLYANTGELF
TRBV20-1,SARAGTGEGYT
TRBV3-1,ASSRSNLASYNEQF
TRBV28,ASKTPPANEKLF
TRBV20-1,SARAPDGRTYNEQF
TRBV12-5,ASGSGGTSNEQF
TRBV24-1,ATSDLHPSGRTDTQY
TRBV6-2/TRBV6-3,ASSLLVIASTDTQY
TRBV10-2,ASSEVSTWETQY
TRBV18,ASSPQQNNQPQH
TRBV6-5,ASSFSGSEQF
TRBV6-2/TRBV6-3,ASSSGASATDTQY
TRBV5-1,ASSLGIGTSADTQY
TRBV5-1,ASSPLRGRDTQY
TRBV7-2,ASSLATSGGQY
TRBV3-1,ASSQGIRNYGYT